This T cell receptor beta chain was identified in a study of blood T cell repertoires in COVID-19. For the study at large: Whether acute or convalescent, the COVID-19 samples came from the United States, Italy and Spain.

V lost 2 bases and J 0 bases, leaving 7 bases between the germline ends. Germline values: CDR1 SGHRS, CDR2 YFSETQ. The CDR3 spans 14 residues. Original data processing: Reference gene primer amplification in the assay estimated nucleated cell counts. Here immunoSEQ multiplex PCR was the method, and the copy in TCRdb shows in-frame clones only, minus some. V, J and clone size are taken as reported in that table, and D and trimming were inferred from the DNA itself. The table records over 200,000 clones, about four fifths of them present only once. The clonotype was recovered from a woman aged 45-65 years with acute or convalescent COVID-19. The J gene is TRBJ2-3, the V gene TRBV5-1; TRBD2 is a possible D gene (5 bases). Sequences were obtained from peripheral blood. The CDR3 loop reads CASSFRTSTDTQYF. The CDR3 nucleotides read TGCGCCAGCAGCTTTCGGACTAGCACAGATACGCAGTATTTT. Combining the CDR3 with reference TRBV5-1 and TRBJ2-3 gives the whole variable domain KAGVTQTPRYLIKTRGQQVTLSCSPISGHRSVSWYQQTPGQGLQFLFEYFSETQRNKGNFPGRFSGRQFSNSRSEMNVSTLELGDSALYLCASSFRTSTDTQYFGPGTRLTVL.